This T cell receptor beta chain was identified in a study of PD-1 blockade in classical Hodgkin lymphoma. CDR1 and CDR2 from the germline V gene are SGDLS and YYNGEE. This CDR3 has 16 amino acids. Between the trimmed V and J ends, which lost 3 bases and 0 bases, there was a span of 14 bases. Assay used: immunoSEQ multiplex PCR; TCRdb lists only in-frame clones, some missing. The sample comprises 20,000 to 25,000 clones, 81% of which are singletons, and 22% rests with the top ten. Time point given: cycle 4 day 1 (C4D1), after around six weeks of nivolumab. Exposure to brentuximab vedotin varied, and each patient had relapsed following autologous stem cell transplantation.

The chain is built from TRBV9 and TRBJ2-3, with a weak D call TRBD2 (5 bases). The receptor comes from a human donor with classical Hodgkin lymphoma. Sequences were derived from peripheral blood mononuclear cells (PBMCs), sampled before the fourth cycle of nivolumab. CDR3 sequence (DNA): TGTGCCAGCAGCGGAGAGGACTTCAGCAGCACAGATACGCAGTATTTT. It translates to CASSGEDFSSTDTQYF.